Below, 3 T cell receptor beta chains from the same sample are listed, as sequenced in a study of glioma-infiltrating T cells after dendritic cell vaccination. Repertoires were generated with immunoSEQ multiplex PCR, while TCRdb's copy carries only in-frame clones and drops some. Found here are 30,000 to 40,000 clones, approximately 80% of them singletons; the top ten hold approximately 8.4%. The specimen was blood, collected before dendritic cell vaccination. The source of these receptors is a human donor with glioblastoma.

The rearrangement links TRBV9 to TRBJ1-6, with D maybe TRBD1 (5 bases). The CDR3 loop spans 15 amino acids. V lost 4 bases, J lost 6 bases, and 14 bases lay in between. Germline-derived CDR1 and CDR2 are SGDLS and YYNGEE. The CDR3 coding sequence is TGTGCCAGCAGCCTAGCGGGGGGTAGTAATTCACCCCTCCACTTT. The encoded protein is CASSLAGGSNSPLHF.

The V call is TRBV7-3, the J call TRBJ2-2; D is possibly TRBD2 (6 bases). Germline values: CDR1 SGHTA, CDR2 FQGTGA. The CDR3 length is 14 residues. Between the trimmed V and J ends, which lost 6 bases and 7 bases, there was a span of 15 bases. CDR3 DNA sequence: TGTGCCAGCAGAGCTTTGTCGGGGGTCGGGGAGCTGTTTTTT. Its translation: CASRALSGVGELFF.

The chain has TRBV12-5 and TRBJ2-1; 7 bases map to TRBD1. The CDR3 runs 13 residues. Germline V gene sequence: CDR1 LGHNT, CDR2 FRNRAP. V gave up 7 bases and J gave up 2 bases; unmatched junction bases: 2. CDR3 protein: CASADRTYNEQFF. As DNA, the CDR3 is TGTGCTAGTGCGGACAGGACCTACAATGAGCAGTTCTTC.